Below, 12 T cell receptor beta chains from the same sample are listed, as sequenced in a study of blood T cell repertoires in COVID-19. TCRdb keeps only in-frame clones here, not all; method: immunoSEQ multiplex PCR. The data show about 270,000 clones, approximately 82% seen once. The sequencing input was peripheral blood. Receptors originate from a woman between 18 and 29 years old with acute or convalescent COVID-19.

The gene calls are TRBV7-9 and TRBJ1-2; D remains unclear. This CDR3 has 16 amino acids. Trimming took 2 bases from V and 2 from J, leaving 15 bases between them. CDR1 SEHNR and CDR2 FQNEAQ come from the germline V gene (reference sequence). CDR3 loop: CASSLIEAELNYGYTF. The CDR3 DNA reads TGTGCCAGCAGCTTAATAGAGGCAGAGCTAAACTATGGCTACACCTTC.

The chain joins TRBV16 to TRBJ1-1; 8 bases align to TRBD1. The CDR3 loop spans 13 amino acids. Germline CDR1 is KGHSY and CDR2 is FQNENV. The trim removed 5 bases at V and 4 bases at J, leaving 3 bases unmatched. The CDR3 DNA follows: TGTGCCAGCAGCTCCGACAGGGGCACTGAAGCTTTCTTT. It encodes CASSSDRGTEAFF.

The rearrangement joins TRBV6-2 or TRBV6-3 to TRBJ2-7, with 10 bases aligning to TRBD2. The CDR3 loop spans 14 amino acids. Trimming took 4 bases from V and 2 from J; bases not matched to a gene: 2. CDR1 and CDR2 (germline): MNHEY, SVGEGT. This CDR3 is CASSSGLAAYEQYF. The CDR3 region has the DNA TGTGCCAGCAGTTCCGGACTAGCGGCCTACGAGCAGTACTTC.

Regarding this clone: The sample has other DNA sequences that encode this CDR3 too. The rearrangement joins TRBV5-5 to TRBJ1-1; D gene uncertain. V lost 3 bases and J 5 bases, leaving 11 bases between the germline ends. The germline V gene has CDR1 SGHKS and CDR2 YYEKEE (reference sequence). The CDR3 consists of 13 residues. The CDR3 is CASSSGGSTEAFF. For the CDR3, the DNA is TGTGCCAGCAGCTCGGGAGGGAGTACTGAAGCTTTCTTT.

The chain is built from TRBV19 and TRBJ2-3; the D gene is possibly TRBD2 (6 bases). Germline loops: CDR1 LNHDA, CDR2 SQIVND (reference sequence). The CDR3 has 13 residues. The V end lost 1 base, the J end lost 4 bases, and 6 bases lay between the germline ends. The CDR3: CASSIAGADTQYF. The CDR3, as DNA: TGTGCCAGTAGTATAGCGGGAGCAGATACGCAGTATTTT.

The genes are TRBV18 and TRBJ1-1; the match to TRBD1 covers 7 bases. Trimming at V came to 3 bases and at J to 1 base, leaving 8 bases not matched to a gene. Germline values: CDR1 KGHSH, CDR2 LQKENI. The CDR3 has 16 residues. CDR3 DNA: TGTGCCAGCTCACCTATCCGAACAGGGGCGAACACTGAAGCTTTCTTT. It yields the protein CASSPIRTGANTEAFF.

V and J are TRBV10-3 and TRBJ1-5, with 7 bases matching TRBD1. Per the germline V gene, CDR1 is ENHRY and CDR2 is SYGVKD. The CDR3 consists of 18 residues. V lost 6 bases to trimming and J lost 0 bases; unmatched junction nucleotides: 14. Here the CDR3 DNA reads TGTGCCATCAGCGATCTCCCGAACAGGGGCTATAGCAATCAGCCCCAGCATTTT. This sequence encodes CAISDLPNRGYSNQPQHF.

For this clone: The sample holds other DNA sequences that translate to the same CDR3. This chain links TRBV6-2 or TRBV6-3 with TRBJ2-3; D remains unclear. The germline V gene encodes CDR1 MNHEY and CDR2 SVGEGT. Deletions cut 2 bases from V and 1 base from J, with 4 bases between. The CDR3 extends over 13 amino acids. This CDR3 is CASSYQGTDTQYF. The CDR3 coding sequence is TGTGCCAGCAGTTACCAGGGCACAGATACGCAGTATTTT.

The chain is built from TRBV29-1 and TRBJ2-7; TRBD2 aligns across 9 bases. The germline V gene has CDR1 SQVTM and CDR2 ANQGSEA. Trimming removed 4 bases from V and 4 bases from J; junction bases left unmatched: 14. There are 16 residues in the CDR3. The CDR3 bases are TGCAGCGTTGTAGGCTTGGGGCTAGCGGGAATTTACGAGCAGTACTTC. Translated: CSVVGLGLAGIYEQYF.

The genes are TRBV30 and TRBJ2-1, with 8 nucleotides matching TRBD2. V shed 4 bases, J shed 9 bases, and the junction held 11 bases outside the gene matches. Germline V gene data show CDR1 as GTSNPN and CDR2 as SVGIG (reference sequence). The CDR3 has 14 residues. CDR3 bases: TGTGCCTGGATGAGGTTAGCGGGATATGGTGAGCAGTTCTTC. It is translated as CAWMRLAGYGEQFF.

The chain has TRBV28 and TRBJ1-4; maybe TRBD1 (6 bases). The V gene's germline CDR1 is MDHEN and CDR2 SYDVKM. The CDR3 covers 17 residues. Deletions cut 2 bases from V and 8 bases from J, with 21 bases between. The chain's CDR3 is CASSLTGPGQTREKLFF. Here the CDR3 DNA reads TGTGCCAGCAGTTTAACCGGACCGGGACAAACAAGGGAAAAACTGTTTTTT.

A single count supports this clone. The chain employs TRBV3-1 (or the pseudogene TRBV3-2) and TRBJ2-7; D uncertain. CDR3 length equals 12 residues. The germline gives CDR1 LGHDT, CDR2 YNNKEL (reference sequence). Trimming shortened V by 0 bases and J by 5 bases, and 5 bases separated the two germline ends. CDR3 sequence reads: CASSQESDEQYF. The CDR3 DNA reads as TGTGCCAGCAGCCAAGAGTCGGACGAGCAGTACTTC.